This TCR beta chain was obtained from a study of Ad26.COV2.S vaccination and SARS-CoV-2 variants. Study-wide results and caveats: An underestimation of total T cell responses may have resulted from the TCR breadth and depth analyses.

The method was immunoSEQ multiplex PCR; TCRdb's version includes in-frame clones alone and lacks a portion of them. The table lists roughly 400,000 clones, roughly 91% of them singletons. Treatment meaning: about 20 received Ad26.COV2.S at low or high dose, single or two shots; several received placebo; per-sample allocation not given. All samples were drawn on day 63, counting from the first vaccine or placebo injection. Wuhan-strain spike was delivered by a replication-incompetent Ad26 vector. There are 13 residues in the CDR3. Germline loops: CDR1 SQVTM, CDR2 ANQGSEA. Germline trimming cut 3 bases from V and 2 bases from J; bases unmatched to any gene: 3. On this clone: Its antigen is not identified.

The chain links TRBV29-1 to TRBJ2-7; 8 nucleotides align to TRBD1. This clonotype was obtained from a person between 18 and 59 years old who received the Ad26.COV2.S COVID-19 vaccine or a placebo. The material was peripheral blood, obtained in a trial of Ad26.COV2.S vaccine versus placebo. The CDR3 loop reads CSVEGQEAYEQYF. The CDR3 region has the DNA TGCAGCGTTGAGGGACAGGAGGCCTACGAGCAGTACTTC.